This paragraph covers one T cell receptor beta chain sequence. Its antigen is unknown. This entry comes from a study of T cell responses to AZD1222 COVID-19 vaccine. Study observations and caveats: Donors were largely white British and mainly female; clonal diversity was possibly underestimated. Dominant at 160-218 and 743-854, vaccine-associated CD4 TCRs also spanned spike. Vaccination with two AZD1222 doses was followed by a rise in Spike-specific TCR breadth and depth.

The V gene lost 3 bases and the J gene lost 0 bases, with 10 bases spanning the gap. Germline CDR1 is SNHLY and CDR2 is FYNNEI. The CDR3 is 15 residues long. Only in-frame clones appear in the TCRdb table, and some are missing; sequencing was by immunoSEQ multiplex PCR. Of some 150,000 clones listed, around 85% are singletons. Sequencing used peripheral blood, obtained after recovery from COVID-19. V and J are TRBV2 and TRBJ2-3; D gene uncertain. This receptor was identified in an adult who had recovered from COVID-19. As DNA, the CDR3 is TGTGCCAGCAGTGATCGGCTCCAAAGCACAGATACGCAGTATTTT. It yields the protein CASSDRLQSTDTQYF.